This record looks at one T cell receptor beta chain sequence and its context. V lost 1 base and J lost 2, with 12 bases in between. Germline assignment: CDR1 SGHDT and CDR2 YYEEEE. The CDR3 length is 15 residues. The data were taken from a study of T cell changes during pregnancy in multiple sclerosis. Here immunoSEQ multiplex PCR was the method, and the copy in TCRdb shows in-frame clones only, minus some. The sample records fewer than 60,000 clones, 92% being singletons. The sequence derives from a female donor with multiple sclerosis, enrolled in a pregnancy study. The starting material was CD4+ T cells from peripheral blood mononuclear cells, obtained after pregnancy. The chain carries TRBV5-6 and TRBJ1-1, with D hard to call. Here the CDR3 DNA reads TGTGCCAGCAGCTTGAACCCAACCACTAACACTGAAGCTTTCTTT. Translation: CASSLNPTTNTEAFF.